This T cell receptor (beta chain) was sequenced during a study of blood T cell repertoires in COVID-19. For the study at large: Spain, Italy and the United States supplied samples that represented acute and convalescent COVID-19. Sources were T cells, B-cell-depleted T cells, or PBMCs; the material itself was cDNA or gDNA.

This CDR3 has 15 residues. Trimming at V came to 5 bases and at J to 7 bases, leaving 8 bases not matched to a gene. CDR1 is LGHDT, CDR2 YNNKEL, per germline (reference sequence). Per the study methods: Quantification of nucleated cells was approximated via reference gene primer amplification. TCRdb keeps only in-frame clones here, not all; method: immunoSEQ multiplex PCR. V, J and clone size are those of that table, while D and trimming were read from the DNA. Of some 28,000 clones listed, 89% are singletons. The clonotype comes from a human donor in a cohort sampled during active COVID-19. V and J are TRBV3-1 (or the pseudogene TRBV3-2) and TRBJ1-4, with 9 bases aligning to TRBD1. Sequenced: peripheral blood. The CDR3 spells CASSYTRDRVEKLFF. CDR3 nucleotides: TGTGCCAGCAGCTACACGCGGGACAGGGTTGAAAAACTGTTTTTT.